The source of this T cell receptor beta chain is a study of early T cells in non-severe SARS-CoV-2 infection. Study in general: Chains were not paired, and sequencing was done on bulk RNA from unsorted whole blood.

Individual cDNA molecules received unique molecular identifiers. TCRdb re-called the 5' RACE reads through MiXCR, storing one row per CDR3 protein. Of 75,000 to 90,000 distinct CDR3 sequences detected, 15% appear once; the ten largest clones hold 5.5%. This CDR3 has 15 amino acids. Germline-derived CDR1 and CDR2 are MRHNA and SNTAGT. Trimming took 3 bases from V and 3 from J; bases not matched to a gene: 1. In this sample, this clonotype turned up many times. Its antigen is not identified. Study results and limitations: Reliance on VDJdb matching favored anti-spike CD8 responses; private and CD4 specificities were missed.

The sample consisted of whole blood. The sequence came from an adult who was a healthcare worker with PCR-confirmed SARS-CoV-2 infection or an uninfected control (not recorded which). The chain has TRBV6-4 and TRBJ2-2; 10 bases map to TRBD1. The CDR3 DNA reads as TGTGCCAGCAGTGAAGGGACAGGGGACACCGGGGAGCTGTTTTTT. It codes for CASSEGTGDTGELFF.